This T cell receptor beta chain was captured in a study of T cells after yellow fever vaccination. The wider study: In the case of low-cell-number fractions, SMART-Seq v4 Ultra Low Input was used for preparation.

Each CDR3 protein gets one entry after TCRdb re-called the 5' RACE reads with MiXCR. The table lists 620,000 or so distinct CDR3 sequences, around a sixth of them singletons. Study-level findings and limits: Reappearance after the booster was observed for most primary-vaccination clones (roughly 97% CD4, over 75% CD8). The secondary T-cell response peaked on day 5, not day 15, but was weaker.

This clonotype was found a few times. No antigen is known for it. Sequenced here: PBMCs, sampled around 5 days after the first yellow fever vaccination. This sequence was found in a man between 18 and 35 years old who received the YFV17D yellow fever vaccine.

This chain's CDR3 is CAISDGGYEKLFF. The DNA of the CDR3 is TGTGCCATCAGCGACGGGGGATATGAAAAACTGTTTTTT. The chain employs TRBV10-3 and TRBJ1-4; D perhaps matches TRBD1 (5 bases). V was trimmed by 6 bases and J by 6 bases, leaving 11 bases between them. The germline V gene encodes CDR1 ENHRY and CDR2 SYGVKD. CDR3 length: 13 residues.